The 14 T cell receptor beta chains listed next were all sequenced from one sample in a study of cytomegalovirus exposure and HLA in healthy donors. It was with 60 Vbeta and 13 Jbeta primers that the PCR ran. Profiled with immunoSEQ multiplex PCR; TCRdb holds only in-frame clones, not every one. The sample holds some 150,000 clones, approximately 82% seen once. The sequenced sample consisted of PBMCs. The receptors were gathered from a man aged 35-49 years in good health and CMV-seronegative.

This clone came up once. The CDR3 DNA reads as TGTGCCAGCTCACCCCGACAGGGGGGGACCGGGGAGCTGTTTTTT. Protein sequence: CASSPRQGGTGELFF. This chain uses TRBV18 with TRBJ2-2; 9 bases fit TRBD1. The V and J ends lost 3 bases and 5 bases, in that order; junction bases with no gene match: 4. The length of the CDR3 is 15 residues. Germline CDR1 KGHSH, CDR2 LQKENI.

J is TRBJ1-3 and V is TRBV18; TRBD1 might be the D (5 bases). The germline gives CDR1 KGHSH, CDR2 LQKENI. The CDR3 totals 14 residues. V lost 10 bases and J 4 bases, leaving 17 bases between the germline ends. CDR3 amino acids: CATTAGLAGNTIYF. The DNA of the CDR3 is TGTGCCACCACCGCAGGGCTCGCCGGAAACACCATATATTTT.

The V and J genes are TRBV4-3 and TRBJ2-2, with D unresolved. CDR1 is LGHNA and CDR2 is YSLEER in the germline V gene. The V gene lost 8 bases and the J gene lost 0 bases, with 4 bases spanning the gap. The CDR3 runs 12 residues. CDR3 loop: CASRANTGELFF. CDR3 nucleotide sequence: TGCGCCAGCCGGGCGAACACCGGGGAGCTGTTTTTT.

The V and J genes are TRBV7-2 and TRBJ2-3; the match to TRBD2 covers 9 bases. CDR1 is SGHTA and CDR2 is FQGNSA in the germline V gene. Germline trimming cut 5 bases from V and 4 bases from J; bases unmatched to any gene: 4. The CDR3 length is 14 residues. CDR3 DNA sequence: TGTGCCAGCAGCAATGCGGGGGGGCCAGATACGCAGTATTTT. Its translation is CASSNAGGPDTQYF.

Comments on this clone: One end of the junction varies from germline; a read error may be responsible. The same CDR3 is also encoded by other DNA sequences in this sample. The chain couples TRBV4-3 to TRBJ2-5; TRBD2 might be the D (6 bases). The CDR3 runs to 17 residues. Germline V gives CDR1 LGHNA, CDR2 YSLEER. The CDR3 is CASSQDWPPRGIETQYF. In DNA form, the CDR3 reads TGCGCCAGCAGTCAAGATTGGCCCCCACGGGGGATAGAGACCCAGTACTTC.

The rearrangement uses TRBV19 and TRBJ2-3; D perhaps matches TRBD2 (6 bases). The germline gives CDR1 LNHDA, CDR2 SQIVND (reference sequence). V shed 8 bases and J shed 4 bases, with 16 bases lying between them. CDR3 length: 14 amino acids. The CDR3 DNA reads TGTGCCAGTGTCGCGGTGCCGGGGGCAGATACGCAGTATTTT. It codes for CASVAVPGADTQYF.

This chain links TRBV7-2 with TRBJ2-1; TRBD2 agrees at 13 bases. Germline V gene data show CDR1 as SGHTA and CDR2 as FQGNSA. The trim removed 5 bases at V and 5 bases at J, leaving 6 bases unmatched. The CDR3 loop spans 16 amino acids. The CDR3 reads CASSDTGLAGNNEQFF. The CDR3 DNA follows: TGTGCCAGCAGCGATACGGGACTAGCGGGAAACAATGAGCAGTTCTTC. Supplemented by reference TRBV7-2 and TRBJ2-1, the full variable domain reads GAGVSQSPSNKVTEKGKDVELRCDPISGHTALYWYRQSLGQGLEFLIYFQGNSAPDKSGLPSDRFSAERTGGSVSTLTIQRTQQEDSAVYLCASSDTGLAGNNEQFFGPGTRLTVL.

The chain is built from TRBV6-5 and TRBJ2-1; TRBD2 is a possible D gene (6 bases). The length of the CDR3 is 13 residues. CDR1 is MNHEY, CDR2 SVGAGI, per germline. The V end lost 3 bases, the J end lost 8 bases, and 11 bases lay between the germline ends. The DNA of the CDR3 is TGTGCCAGCAGTTATGGGGTAGCGGATGAGCAGTTCTTC. It specifies CASSYGVADEQFF.

The chain joins TRBV2 to TRBJ2-5, with TRBD1 matching 10 bases. V shed 6 bases and J 4 bases; nucleotides not matched to a gene: 5. The CDR3 extends over 14 amino acids. Germline lookup yields CDR1 SNHLY and CDR2 FYNNEI. The CDR3 sequence is CASSGDRGIETQYF. CDR3 in DNA: TGTGCCAGCAGCGGGGACAGGGGTATAGAGACCCAGTACTTC.

The J gene is TRBJ1-4, the V gene TRBV20-1; D remains ambiguous. This CDR3 is built from 10 residues. The germline V gene encodes CDR1 DFQATT and CDR2 SNEGSKA (reference sequence). Trimming removed 6 bases at V and 8 bases at J, with 7 bases between. Here the CDR3 reads CSAIQEKLFF. CDR3 nucleotides: TGCAGTGCGATACAAGAAAAACTGTTTTTT.

The rearrangement joins TRBV19 to TRBJ2-1; the match to TRBD1 covers 7 bases. V lost 0 bases to trimming and J lost 4 bases; unmatched junction nucleotides: 6. The CDR3 covers 16 residues. Per germline, CDR1 LNHDA and CDR2 SQIVND (reference sequence). The CDR3 spells CASSIDTGRGYNEQFF. In nucleotides, the CDR3 is TGTGCCAGTAGTATAGATACCGGCAGGGGGTACAATGAGCAGTTCTTC.

V gene TRBV29-1 combines with J gene TRBJ2-7; D perhaps matches TRBD2 (5 bases). CDR1 is SQVTM, CDR2 ANQGSEA, per germline. Trimming removed 5 bases from V and 7 bases from J, with 24 bases in between. There are 15 residues in the CDR3. This CDR3 is CSVTLAMDPQWEQYF. CDR3 coding DNA: TGCAGCGTTACTTTAGCGATGGATCCTCAGTGGGAGCAGTACTTC.

This chain connects TRBV4-2 to TRBJ1-6; 7 bases are shared with TRBD1. This CDR3 is built from 17 residues. The V gene end was trimmed by 4 bases and the J gene end by 6 bases; junction bases not matched to a gene: 12. Germline CDR1 reads LGHNA; CDR2 reads YNFKEQ. In DNA form, the CDR3 reads TGTGCCAGCAGCCCTCATCCGGGACAGAGCATTAATTCACCCCTCCACTTT. It yields the protein CASSPHPGQSINSPLHF.

The rearrangement links TRBV6-5 to TRBJ2-5, with TRBD2 matching 12 bases. V was pared by 7 bases and J by 1 base, with 4 bases of the junction left unmatched. Germline V gives CDR1 MNHEY, CDR2 SVGAGI. CDR3 size: 15 residues. CDR3 amino acids: CASTGLAGPQETQYF. CDR3 nucleotides: TGTGCCAGCACCGGACTAGCGGGGCCCCAAGAGACCCAGTACTTC.